This T cell receptor (beta chain) comes out of a study of cytomegalovirus exposure and HLA in healthy donors. Study details: For the roughly 400 genotyped donors, 75% to 90% fell within the Caucasian-associated ancestry cluster. Findings and caveats of the study: After further analysis at a later stage, 15,000 to 20,000 TCR beta sequences were associated with HLA alleles at 0.05 false discovery rate. A later analysis linked a missense DCLRE1C variant to TCR beta V- and J-gene trimming.

The primer mix had 60 Vbeta and 13 Jbeta primers. Original processing notes: Around 83 million unique TCR beta chains, 9 million to 14 million shared, were counted in a later analysis. Clones were read by immunoSEQ multiplex PCR, and TCRdb kept only the in-frame ones, dropping some. Clone size and V and J calls were adopted from that table, with D and trimming inferred from the DNA. The sample lists about 160,000 clones; around 77% were seen once. The CDR3 sequence is 16 residues long. The J segment lost 7 bases and the V segment lost 1 base, leaving 7 bases of the junction unmatched. Germline values: CDR1 KGHSH, CDR2 LQKENI. About this clone: Its antigen remains unknown.

This TCR was recovered from a woman younger than 45 in good health and CMV-seronegative. The chain is built from TRBV18 and TRBJ1-4, with 9 nucleotides matching TRBD1. Sequenced: PBMCs. The CDR3, as DNA: TGTGCCAGCTCACCACTTGGGACAGGGACGGGTGAAAAACTGTTTTTT. This sequence encodes CASSPLGTGTGEKLFF.